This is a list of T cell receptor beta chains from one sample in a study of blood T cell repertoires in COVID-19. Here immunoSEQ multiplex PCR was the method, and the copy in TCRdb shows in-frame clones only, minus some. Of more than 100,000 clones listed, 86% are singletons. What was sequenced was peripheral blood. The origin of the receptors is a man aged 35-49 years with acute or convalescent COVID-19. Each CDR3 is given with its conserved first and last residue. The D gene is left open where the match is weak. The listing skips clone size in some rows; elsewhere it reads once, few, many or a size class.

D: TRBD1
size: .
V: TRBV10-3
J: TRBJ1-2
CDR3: CAISASPEGTTGGGYTF
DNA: TGTGCCATCAGTGCGTCACCTGAGGGCACCACAGGGGGAGGCTACACCTTC

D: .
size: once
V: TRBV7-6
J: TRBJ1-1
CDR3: CASSSGVNTEAFF
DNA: TGTGCCAGCAGCTCAGGGGTGAACACTGAAGCTTTCTTT

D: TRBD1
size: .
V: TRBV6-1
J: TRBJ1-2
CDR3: CASSELRDSYGYTF
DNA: TGTGCCAGCAGTGAATTACGGGACAGCTATGGCTACACCTTC

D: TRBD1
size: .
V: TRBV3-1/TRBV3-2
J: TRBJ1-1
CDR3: CASSPRDRGSTEAFF
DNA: TGTGCCAGCAGCCCTAGGGACAGGGGTTCGACTGAAGCTTTCTTT

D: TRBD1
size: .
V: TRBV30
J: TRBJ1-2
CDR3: CAWSLQGRIYGYTF
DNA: TGTGCCTGGAGTTTACAGGGGAGGATCTATGGCTACACCTTC

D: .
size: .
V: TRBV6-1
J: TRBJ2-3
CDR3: CASSEGRAMDTQYF
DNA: TGTGCCAGCAGTGAAGGGAGGGCCATGGATACGCAGTATTTT

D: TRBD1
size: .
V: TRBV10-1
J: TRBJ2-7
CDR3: CASSRGQGNEQYF
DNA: TGCGCCAGCAGTCGGGGACAGGGCAACGAGCAGTACTTC

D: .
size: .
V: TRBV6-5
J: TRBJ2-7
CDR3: CASSYIGSATYEQYF
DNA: TGTGCCAGCAGTTATATAGGTAGCGCTACCTACGAGCAGTACTTC

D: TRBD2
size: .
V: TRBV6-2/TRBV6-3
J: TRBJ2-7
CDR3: CASSYSGRWVAGATSYEQYF
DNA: TGTGCCAGCAGTTACTCGGGTCGGTGGGTAGCGGGGGCCACCTCCTACGAGCAGTACTTC

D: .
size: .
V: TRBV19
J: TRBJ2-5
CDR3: CASTPGQGETQYF
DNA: TGTGCCAGTACCCCGGGCCAGGGGGAGACCCAGTACTTC

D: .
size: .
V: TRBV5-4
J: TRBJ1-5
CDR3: CASSFQGEEQPQHF
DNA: TGTGCCAGCAGCTTTCAAGGGGAAGAACAGCCCCAGCATTTT

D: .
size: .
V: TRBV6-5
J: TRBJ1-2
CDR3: CASSSVGYTF
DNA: TGTGCCAGCAGCTCCGTGGGCTACACCTTC

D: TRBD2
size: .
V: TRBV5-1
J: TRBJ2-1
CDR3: CASSVRLAGTYNEQFF
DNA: TGCGCCAGCAGCGTCCGACTAGCGGGAACCTACAATGAGCAGTTCTTC

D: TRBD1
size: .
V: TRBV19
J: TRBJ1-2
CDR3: CASSIRGRGSSVGGYTF
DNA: TGTGCCAGTAGTATACGGGGCAGGGGGTCGTCGGTGGGTGGCTACACCTTC

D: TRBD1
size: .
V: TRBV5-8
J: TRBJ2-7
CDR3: CASPAVPLTGGNEQYF
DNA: TGTGCCAGCCCAGCTGTTCCCCTGACAGGGGGCAACGAGCAGTACTTC

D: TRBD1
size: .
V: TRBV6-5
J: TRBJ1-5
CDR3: CASSYSQGVPQPQHF
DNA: TGTGCCAGCAGTTATTCACAGGGGGTCCCACAGCCCCAGCATTTT

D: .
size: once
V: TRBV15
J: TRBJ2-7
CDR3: CATSRAPLQIRGRNEQYF
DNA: TGTGCCACCAGCAGAGCCCCTTTGCAGATCCGGGGAAGGAACGAGCAGTACTTC

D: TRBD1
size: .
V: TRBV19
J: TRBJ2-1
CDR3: CASSARDREPFF
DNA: TGTGCCAGTAGTGCCCGGGACAGGGAGCCGTTCTTC

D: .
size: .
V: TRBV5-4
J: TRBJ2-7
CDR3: CASSPDGVSGDYEQYF
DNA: TGTGCCAGCAGTCCCGATGGGGTTAGCGGAGACTACGAGCAGTACTTC

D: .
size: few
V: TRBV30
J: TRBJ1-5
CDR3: CASRLGDNQPQHF
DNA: TGTGCCTCCCGGTTGGGCGACAATCAGCCCCAGCATTTT

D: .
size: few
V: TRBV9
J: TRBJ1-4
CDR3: CASSVVGDGEKLFF
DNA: TGTGCCAGCAGCGTAGTAGGGGATGGGGAAAAACTGTTTTTT

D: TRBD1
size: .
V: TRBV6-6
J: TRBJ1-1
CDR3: CASRKGQGEDTEAFF
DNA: TGTGCCAGCAGGAAGGGACAGGGTGAGGACACTGAAGCTTTCTTT